These T cell receptor beta chains were read from a single sample in a study of cytomegalovirus exposure and HLA in healthy donors. The assay was immunoSEQ multiplex PCR, and TCRdb's table has in-frame clones only and misses some. The sample has approximately 180,000 clones, 70% to 90% seen once. Sequencing input: PBMCs. These receptors were obtained from a woman younger than 30 in good health and CMV-seronegative. The CDR3 runs from the conserved cysteine through the conserved F or W. A D gene is named only where the DNA matches it firmly. Where a row states a size, it is once, few, many or the class of an expanded clone; other rows omit it.

TRBJ1-5 TRBD1 - TRBV4-1 CASSQESQGVNQPQHF TGCGCCAGCAGCCAAGAATCCCAGGGGGTAAATCAGCCCCAGCATTTT
TRBJ1-2 - - TRBV14 CASSQVAIRDGYTF TGTGCCAGCAGCCAAGTAGCTATCAGGGATGGCTACACCTTC
TRBJ1-1 TRBD1 once TRBV6-5 CASRTQGGGTEAFF TGTGCCAGCAGGACACAGGGGGGAGGCACTGAAGCTTTCTTT
TRBJ1-2 TRBD1 - TRBV7-9 CASSLQGQGDYGYTF TGTGCCAGCAGCTTACAGGGACAGGGCGACTATGGCTACACCTTC
TRBJ2-3 - once TRBV25-1 CASSDRGRGMTDTQYF TGTGCCAGCAGCGATAGGGGCAGGGGTATGACAGATACGCAGTATTTT
TRBJ2-2 - - TRBV10-1 CANFDRDNPNTGELFF TGCGCCAACTTCGATCGGGACAACCCCAACACCGGGGAGCTGTTTTTT
TRBJ2-7 TRBD1 - TRBV10-2 CASSERGQPAGEQYF TGCGCCAGCAGTGAGCGGGGACAGCCAGCAGGCGAGCAGTACTTC
TRBJ1-5 TRBD1 - TRBV7-2 CASSLAVTGYQPQHF TGTGCCAGCAGCTTAGCCGTGACAGGGTACCAGCCCCAGCATTTT
TRBJ2-3 - - TRBV10-3 CATDLPGSDTQYF TGTGCCACAGACCTCCCGGGATCAGATACGCAGTATTTT
TRBJ1-1 - - TRBV19 CASSIVPVSGGASF TGTGCCAGTAGTATAGTCCCGGTCTCGGGGGGAGCTTCCTTT
TRBJ1-3 TRBD1 - TRBV11-2 CASSVRPQGAGNTIYF TGTGCCAGCAGCGTGCGTCCGCAGGGGGCTGGAAACACCATATATTTT
TRBJ1-6 - - TRBV6-5 CASSYRSGTLHF TGTGCCAGCAGTTACCGGTCAGGGACCCTCCACTTT
TRBJ1-2 - few TRBV6-5 CASSYSTAAGGYGYTF TGTGCCAGCAGTTACTCGACCGCGGCGGGAGGCTATGGCTACACCTTC
TRBJ2-1 TRBD1 - TRBV7-9 CASSLGQGAIGEQFF TGTGCCAGCAGCTTAGGGCAGGGGGCCATTGGTGAGCAGTTCTTC
TRBJ2-7 - once TRBV6-1 CASSQRGTDEQYF TGTGCCAGCAGCCAAAGGGGAACGGACGAGCAGTACTTC
TRBJ2-7 TRBD1 - TRBV29-1 CSVWGADRAREQYF TGCAGCGTTTGGGGGGCGGACAGGGCAAGGGAGCAGTACTTC
TRBJ2-3 TRBD2 - TRBV5-1 CASSFRLAGVSTDTQYF TGCGCCAGCAGCTTTCGATTAGCGGGAGTCAGCACAGATACGCAGTATTTT
TRBJ2-1 - - TRBV7-9 CASTETGSSYNEQFF TGTGCCAGCACGGAGACAGGTAGCTCCTACAATGAGCAGTTCTTC
TRBJ1-1 - - TRBV18 CASSAGQRNTEAFF TGTGCCAGCTCAGCCGGACAGCGGAACACTGAAGCTTTCTTT
TRBJ2-7 TRBD2 once TRBV11-3 CASSSGLASYEQYF TGTGCCAGCAGCTCGGGACTAGCGTCCTACGAGCAGTACTTC
TRBJ2-7 TRBD1 - TRBV6-1 CASSATPGQGNHEQYF TGTGCCAGCAGTGCAACTCCGGGACAGGGTAATCACGAGCAGTACTTC
TRBJ2-5 - - TRBV27 CASRPGGGRQETQYF TGTGCCAGCAGGCCAGGGGGAGGCCGTCAAGAGACCCAGTACTTC
TRBJ1-1 - few TRBV2 CASQGQPLAFF TGTGCCAGCCAAGGACAGCCTTTGGCTTTCTTT
TRBJ2-3 - - TRBV12-5 CASGLQGLSTDTQYF TGTGCTAGTGGCCTTCAGGGGCTTAGCACAGATACGCAGTATTTT
TRBJ1-1 - - TRBV5-4 CASSRQTGMNTEAFF TGTGCCAGCAGCCGCCAGACGGGGATGAACACTGAAGCTTTCTTT
TRBJ2-7 - - TRBV29-1 CSVGRGGMVDEQYF TGCAGCGTTGGGCGGGGCGGTATGGTCGACGAGCAGTACTTC
TRBJ2-2 - - TRBV29-1 CSVERLANTGELFF TGCAGCGTTGAAAGACTAGCGAACACCGGGGAGCTGTTTTTT
TRBJ2-1 TRBD1 - TRBV29-1 CSSTGTAGENEQFF TGCAGCAGTACCGGGACAGCAGGGGAAAATGAGCAGTTCTTC
TRBJ2-7 - - TRBV2 CASSQSQIQGYEQYF TGTGCCAGCAGCCAAAGCCAGATACAGGGATACGAGCAGTACTTC
TRBJ2-3 TRBD2 - TRBV7-8 CASSRRSGNTDTQYF TGTGCCAGCAGTCGGCGGAGCGGGAACACAGATACGCAGTATTTT
TRBJ1-3 TRBD1 - TRBV19 CASSLTGTGSAGNTIYF TGTGCCAGTAGTTTAACCGGGACAGGGTCGGCCGGAAACACCATATATTTT
TRBJ1-5 - - TRBV6-1 CASGQTNQPQHF TGTGCCAGCGGACAGACCAATCAGCCCCAGCATTTT
TRBJ2-2 - - TRBV6-1 CASKHRVSLELFF TGTGCCAGCAAGCACAGGGTCTCGTTGGAGCTGTTTTTT
TRBJ1-1 - - TRBV6-1 CASSDRGNTEAFF TGTGCCAGCAGTGACCGGGGGAACACTGAAGCTTTCTTT
TRBJ2-7 TRBD1 few TRBV20-1 CSAGQGYEQYF TGCAGTGCTGGACAGGGCTACGAGCAGTACTTC
TRBJ2-1 TRBD1 - TRBV5-1 CASSLEPGQGANEQFF TGCGCCAGCAGCTTGGAACCCGGACAGGGGGCCAATGAGCAGTTCTTC
TRBJ2-1 TRBD1 - TRBV5-1 CASSLGTGAFYNEQFF TGCGCCAGCAGCCTCGGGACAGGCGCTTTCTACAATGAGCAGTTCTTC
TRBJ1-5 - - TRBV16 CASSQEGGGNQPQHF TGTGCCAGCAGCCAAGAGGGGGGGGGCAATCAGCCCCAGCATTTT
TRBJ2-5 TRBD2 - TRBV19 CASSIVSGSGRETQYF TGTGCCAGTAGTATCGTTAGCGGGAGTGGTCGGGAGACCCAGTACTTC
TRBJ2-4 TRBD1 - TRBV29-1 CSVTGGGIQYF TGCAGCGTGACAGGGGGAGGCATTCAGTACTTC
TRBJ2-2 - - TRBV4-1 CASSHRISWGPNTGELFF TGCGCCAGCAGCCATAGAATTTCATGGGGCCCGAACACCGGGGAGCTGTTTTTT
TRBJ1-6 - - TRBV6-1 CASGLVSSHNSPLHF TGTGCCAGCGGACTGGTTAGCTCCCATAATTCACCCCTCCACTTT
TRBJ2-1 TRBD2 - TRBV4-3 CASSQDQLLAGKVRNEQFF TGCGCCAGCAGCCAAGATCAGCTACTAGCGGGTAAAGTGCGCAATGAGCAGTTCTTC
TRBJ2-3 - - TRBV18 CASSPAVTSSTDTQYF TGTGCCAGCTCACCAGCGGTAACTTCTAGCACAGATACGCAGTATTTT
TRBJ1-1 TRBD1 - TRBV30 CAWNRGTNTEAFF TGTGCCTGGAACAGGGGCACCAACACTGAAGCTTTCTTT
TRBJ2-3 TRBD2 - TRBV5-1 CASSYGLAGAPDTQYF TGCGCCAGCAGCTACGGACTAGCGGGAGCCCCAGATACGCAGTATTTT
TRBJ2-5 TRBD2 - TRBV19 CASTLRGGLQETQYF TGTGCCAGTACTCTACGCGGGGGGCTACAAGAGACCCAGTACTTC
TRBJ2-2 TRBD2 - TRBV9 CASMGGANTGELFF TGTGCCAGCATGGGGGGGGCGAACACCGGGGAGCTGTTTTTT